These 19 T cell receptor beta chains were all obtained from the same sample, sequenced in a study of beta chain features in type 1 diabetes. Their cognate antigens are unknown. Isolated RNA was reverse transcribed in full, so expressed TCRB transcripts were sequenced. Sequenced by immunoSEQ multiplex PCR; TCRdb stores in-frame clones only, minus some. The sample shows approximately 160,000 clones, about a tenth of them seen only once. Study outcomes and limitations: Significant though moderate, a shortening of TCRB CDR3s appeared in all four CD4+ subsets of Type 1 diabetes patients.

Sequencing was performed on central memory CD4+ T cells from blood. The source is a young man with type 1 diabetes.

This clone has a handful of counts. The rearrangement uses TRBV18 and TRBJ2-6; 7 nucleotides align to TRBD1. This CDR3 spans 17 amino acids. Germline-derived CDR1 and CDR2 are KGHSH and LQKENI. The trim removed 3 bases at V and 0 bases at J, leaving 5 bases unmatched. DNA of the CDR3: TGTGCCAGCTCACCGTGGGACAGCCCCTCTGGGGCCAACGTCCTGACTTTC. It specifies CASSPWDSPSGANVLTF. The full variable domain, its missing parts supplied by reference TRBV18 and TRBJ2-6, is NAGVMQNPRHLVRRRGQEARLRCSPMKGHSHVYWYRQLPEEGLKFMVYLQKENIIDESGMPKERFSAEFPKEGPSILRIQQVVRGDSAAYFCASSPWDSPSGANVLTFGAGSRLTVL.

This clone was observed a handful of times. The chain is built from TRBV7-9 and TRBJ1-1; a possible D gene is TRBD1 (5 bases). The CDR3 contains 15 residues. The ends were cut back, 4 bases at V and 5 bases at J, with 17 bases in the middle. Germline CDR1 SEHNR, CDR2 FQNEAQ (reference sequence). The CDR3 coding sequence is TGTGCCAGCAGCTCGTTACAGGTACCAAGTACTGAAGCTTTCTTT. Translated, it gives CASSSLQVPSTEAFF.

This clone was observed many times. Here the CDR3 reads CASSSNTGDGYTF. The CDR3 DNA reads as TGTGCCAGCAGCTCAAACACAGGGGATGGCTACACCTTC. The rearrangement uses TRBV7-9 and TRBJ1-2; 7 nucleotides agree with TRBD1. J gave up 6 bases and V 4 bases, and 5 bases lay outside the gene matches. Germline V lookup: CDR1 SEHNR, CDR2 FQNEAQ (reference sequence). The CDR3 spans 13 residues.

The chain recombines TRBV15 with TRBJ2-3, with 8 bases fitting TRBD1. This CDR3 spans 14 amino acids. The junction had 0 bases not matched to a gene; V was cut back by 0 bases and J by 4 bases. Germline assignment: CDR1 LNHNV and CDR2 YYDKDF (reference sequence). CDR3 sequence reads: CATSRDRGPDTQYF. CDR3 nucleotide sequence: TGTGCCACCAGCAGAGACAGGGGGCCAGATACGCAGTATTTT.

The J gene is TRBJ1-1, the V gene TRBV20-1; D not resolved. CDR1 is DFQATT, CDR2 SNEGSKA, per germline (reference sequence). The CDR3 spans 11 residues. CDR3 coding DNA: TGCAGCGCTTATGTCGACACTGAAGCTTTCTTT. Amino acids: CSAYVDTEAFF.

This clone was detected only a few times. This chain connects TRBV28 to TRBJ2-2, with a possible D match to TRBD1 (6 bases). Deletions cut 7 bases from V and 3 bases from J, with 12 bases between. The germline V gene encodes CDR1 MDHEN and CDR2 SYDVKM. This CDR3 region has 14 residues. The CDR3 here is CASMGDTYTGELFF. CDR3 nucleotides: TGTGCCAGCATGGGGGACACCTACACCGGGGAGCTGTTTTTT.

This clone has only a few counts. The chain uses TRBV7-8 and TRBJ1-5; D call uncertain. There are 12 residues in the CDR3. CDR1 and CDR2 (germline): SGHVS, FQNEAQ. Deletions cut 7 bases from V and 4 bases from J, with 8 bases between. This chain's CDR3 is CASTSGNQPQHF. As DNA, the CDR3 is TGTGCCAGCACCTCAGGTAATCAGCCCCAGCATTTT.

The chain employs TRBV15 and TRBJ2-1; 11 nucleotides match TRBD2. Germline V gene lookup returns CDR1 LNHNV and CDR2 YYDKDF (reference sequence). Trimming removed 3 bases from V and 5 bases from J; junction bases left unmatched: 9. The CDR3 covers 17 residues. The CDR3 DNA reads TGTGCCACCAGCAGGGAGGGGCTAGCGGGGGGCGACAATGAGCAGTTCTTC. It is translated as CATSREGLAGGDNEQFF.

The sample holds a few counts of this clone. The chain recombines TRBV2 with TRBJ2-2, with TRBD1 as a possible D gene (5 bases). The germline V gene encodes CDR1 SNHLY and CDR2 FYNNEI. V lost 4 bases and J lost 7, with 13 bases in between. The CDR3 is 14 amino acids. The CDR3 DNA reads as TGTGCCAGCAGTGTGACAGATTCTGGCGGGGAGCTGTTTTTT. Its protein product is CASSVTDSGGELFF.

This clone was counted only a few times. The chain has TRBV27 and TRBJ2-1, with 10 bases that match TRBD2. J was trimmed by 3 bases and V by 6 bases; bases with no gene match: 8. This CDR3 is built from 16 residues. Germline V gives CDR1 MNHEY, CDR2 SMNVEV (reference sequence). CDR3 sequence (DNA): TGTGCCAGCAGCAGCCACCTAGCGGGAGTCTACAATGAGCAGTTCTTC. This translates into CASSSHLAGVYNEQFF.

This clone was found a few times. The chain carries TRBV7-6 and TRBJ2-7, with no clear D. CDR1 and CDR2 (germline): SGHVS, FNYEAQ. The CDR3 extends over 11 amino acids. Trimming cost V 2 bases and J 5 bases, with 4 bases left between them. In nucleotides, the CDR3 is TGTGCCAGCAGCTTATGGCACGAGCAGTACTTC. Translated, it gives CASSLWHEQYF.

The gene calls are TRBV7-2 and TRBJ2-5; 8 bases map to TRBD2. The J segment lost 9 bases and the V segment lost 1 base, leaving 4 bases of the junction unmatched. The CDR3 has 13 residues. CDR1 is SGHTA, CDR2 FQGNSA, per germline. CDR3: CASSLGLLAAQYF. For the CDR3, the DNA is TGTGCCAGCAGCTTAGGACTACTAGCGGCCCAGTACTTC.

V gene TRBV7-2 combines with J gene TRBJ1-5; the D is unclear. Between the trimmed V and J ends, which lost 1 base and 1 base, there was a span of 11 bases. Germline V gene data show CDR1 as SGHTA and CDR2 as FQGNSA. CDR3 length: 16 amino acids. CDR3 protein: CASSLGRVLSNQPQHF. CDR3 nucleotides: TGTGCCAGCAGCTTAGGGAGGGTGTTAAGCAATCAGCCCCAGCATTTT. Complete variable domain (other parts from reference TRBV7-2 and TRBJ1-5): GAGVSQSPSNKVTEKGKDVELRCDPISGHTALYWYRQSLGQGLEFLIYFQGNSAPDKSGLPSDRFSAERTGGSVSTLTIQRTQQEDSAVYLCASSLGRVLSNQPQHFGDGTRLSIL.

This chain joins TRBV7-9 and TRBJ2-2; D not certain. The germline V and J ends were trimmed by 9 bases and 1 base, with 9 bases remaining between them. Germline V gene lookup returns CDR1 SEHNR and CDR2 FQNEAQ (reference sequence). This CDR3 contains 13 residues. Written as DNA, the CDR3 is TGTGCCAGTTTTACAGAGAACACCGGGGAGCTGTTTTTT. It translates to CASFTENTGELFF.

This chain joins TRBV4-2 and TRBJ2-1, with TRBD2 matching 9 bases. The CDR3 spans 14 residues. Unmatched junction bases numbered 4, after V lost 1 base and J lost 9 bases. Germline CDR1 and CDR2: LGHNA and YNFKEQ. The CDR3 sequence is CASSQVAGDTEQFF. The CDR3 nucleotides read TGTGCCAGCAGCCAAGTAGCGGGAGACACTGAGCAGTTCTTC.

This clone was seen only a few times. The CDR3 region is CASSFGTAISYEQYF. CDR3 nucleotide sequence: TGCGCCAGCAGCTTTGGTACAGCCATTTCCTACGAGCAGTACTTC. The genes are TRBV5-1 and TRBJ2-7; unclear D gene. Deletions cut 2 bases from V and 1 base from J, with 13 bases between. Germline V gene data show CDR1 as SGHRS and CDR2 as YFSETQ. The length of the CDR3 is 15 residues.

The chain carries TRBV18 and TRBJ1-2, with 9 positions matching TRBD1. Trimming took 3 bases from V and 5 from J; bases not matched to a gene: 4. Germline V lookup: CDR1 KGHSH, CDR2 LQKENI. The CDR3 has 14 residues. The CDR3: CASSPGQGVYGYTF. CDR3 nucleotides: TGTGCCAGCTCACCGGGACAGGGCGTATATGGCTACACCTTC.

This clone was seen only a few times. The chain links TRBV5-1 to TRBJ2-3, with TRBD1 identical over 9 bases. Looked up from germline, CDR1 is SGHRS and CDR2 is YFSETQ. The CDR3 loop spans 16 amino acids. The trim removed 2 bases at V and 6 bases at J, leaving 10 bases unmatched. CDR3 in amino acids: CASSLSGQGPQDTQYF. In DNA form, the CDR3 reads TGCGCCAGCAGCTTATCGGGACAGGGACCTCAGGATACGCAGTATTTT.

This clone was detected only a few times. V usage is TRBV27 and J usage is TRBJ2-7, with D perhaps TRBD1 (5 bases). The CDR3 extends over 14 amino acids. Trimming stripped 6 bases from V and 2 bases from J, with 14 bases between. Germline-derived CDR1 and CDR2 are MNHEY and SMNVEV (reference sequence). The CDR3 sequence is CASRGWQGAYEQYF. For the CDR3, the DNA is TGTGCCAGCAGGGGGTGGCAGGGCGCCTACGAGCAGTACTTC.